This T cell receptor (beta chain) was recorded in a study of STAT5B mutations in CD4+ large granular lymphocyte leukemia. Germline V gives CDR1 SGHDT, CDR2 YYEEEE. The CDR3 is made up of 18 amino acids. Germline trimming cut 0 bases from V and 8 bases from J; bases unmatched to any gene: 17. Sequencing was at survey level. Profiling relied on immunoSEQ multiplex PCR, and the TCRdb table lists in-frame clones only, not all of them. The table includes 30,000 to 40,000 clones, 65% to 90% detected once. Study results and limitations: TRBV06-family usage was enriched in top patient clones (8/27) versus controls (2/35).

Comment on this clone: The antigen remains undetermined.

The chain carries TRBV5-6 and TRBJ2-1, with TRBD2 matching over 7 bases. This TCR came from a human donor in good health. Material: CD4+ T cells from blood buffy coats. CDR3 sequence reads: CASSLAKISGIGFHEQFF. CDR3 nucleotides: TGTGCCAGCAGCTTGGCCAAGATAAGCGGGATAGGATTTCATGAGCAGTTCTTC.